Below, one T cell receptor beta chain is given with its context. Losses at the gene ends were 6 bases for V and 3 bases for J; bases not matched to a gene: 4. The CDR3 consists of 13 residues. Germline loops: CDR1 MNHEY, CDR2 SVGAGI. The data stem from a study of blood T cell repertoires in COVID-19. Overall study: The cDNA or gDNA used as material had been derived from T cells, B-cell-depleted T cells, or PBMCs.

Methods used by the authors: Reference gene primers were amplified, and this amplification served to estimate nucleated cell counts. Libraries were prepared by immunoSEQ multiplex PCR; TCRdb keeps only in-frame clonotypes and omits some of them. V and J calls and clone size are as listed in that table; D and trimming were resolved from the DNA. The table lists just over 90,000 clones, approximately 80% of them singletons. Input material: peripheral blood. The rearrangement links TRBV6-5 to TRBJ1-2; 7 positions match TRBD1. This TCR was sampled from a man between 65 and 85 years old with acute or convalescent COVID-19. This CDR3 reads CASSPQGYYGYTF. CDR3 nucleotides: TGTGCCAGCAGCCCACAGGGGTACTATGGCTACACCTTC.